This is a list of T cell receptor beta chains from one sample in a study of blood T cell repertoires in COVID-19. TCRdb keeps only in-frame clones here, not all; method: immunoSEQ multiplex PCR. The repertoire consists of about 180,000 clones, with 80% to 90% occurring once and the leading ten covering around 2.7%. Sequencing input: peripheral blood. These receptors came from a man aged 35 to 55 with active or convalescent COVID-19. Both conserved end residues are part of each CDR3. The order of the fields is J gene, D gene, V gene, clone size, CDR3 protein, CDR3 DNA. D genes are given only for firm matches. Clone size, where shown, is once, few, many, or a class for clones that have expanded.

TRBJ1-3 | - | TRBV30 | - | CAWQGGGNTIYF | TGTGCCTGGCAGGGAGGGGGAAACACCATATATTTT
TRBJ2-3 | - | TRBV7-2 | - | CASSLAGHLPSPTDTQYF | TGTGCCAGCAGCTTAGCTGGACACTTGCCTTCCCCCACAGATACGCAGTATTTT
TRBJ2-4 | - | TRBV5-1 | - | CASSLGELKNIQYF | TGCGCCAGCAGCTTGGGAGAACTCAAAAACATTCAGTACTTC
TRBJ1-4 | TRBD1 | TRBV30 | - | CAWRPTGTGFEKLFF | TGTGCCTGGAGGCCCACCGGGACAGGGTTCGAAAAACTGTTTTTT
TRBJ2-3 | - | TRBV18 | - | CASSPPTRGSTDTQYF | TGTGCCAGCTCACCACCCACCAGAGGATCCACAGATACGCAGTATTTT
TRBJ2-1 | TRBD1 | TRBV6-5 | - | CASSRTGLVDEQFF | TGTGCCAGCAGTAGGACAGGTCTTGTGGATGAGCAGTTCTTC
TRBJ1-2 | - | TRBV13 | - | CASSLKDEEHRYGYTF | TGTGCCAGCAGCTTAAAAGATGAGGAGCATCGCTATGGCTACACCTTC
TRBJ2-1 | TRBD2 | TRBV4-3 | - | CASSQELPYFGTSGDYEQFF | TGCGCCAGCAGCCAAGAGCTCCCCTATTTTGGGACTAGCGGGGACTATGAGCAGTTCTTC
TRBJ1-5 | - | TRBV27 | once | CASSNADASRPQHF | TGTGCCAGCAGCAACGCGGACGCTAGCAGGCCCCAGCATTTT
TRBJ1-2 | TRBD1 | TRBV30 | - | CAWSLRTGTGNGYTF | TGTGCCTGGAGTTTAAGAACCGGGACAGGGAATGGCTACACCTTC
TRBJ1-1 | - | TRBV20-1 | - | CSAGRGSEAFF | TGCAGTGCAGGCAGGGGTTCTGAAGCTTTCTTT
TRBJ2-5 | - | TRBV2 | - | CASSGVRDQETQYF | TGTGCCAGCAGTGGCGTCAGGGACCAAGAGACCCAGTACTTC
TRBJ1-2 | - | TRBV28 | - | CAISVGVGYTF | TGTGCCATTTCAGTTGGTGTGGGCTACACCTTC
TRBJ2-7 | TRBD1 | TRBV4-3 | - | CASSLGQNYEQYF | TGCGCCAGCAGCCTGGGACAGAATTACGAGCAGTACTTC
TRBJ1-4 | - | TRBV21-1 | - | CASRGTGGEGYEKLFF | TGTGCCAGCAGAGGGACAGGGGGCGAGGGGTATGAAAAACTGTTTTTT
TRBJ1-1 | TRBD1 | TRBV5-1 | - | CASSASGTENTEAFF | TGCGCCAGCAGCGCGTCCGGGACAGAGAACACTGAAGCTTTCTTT
TRBJ2-3 | - | TRBV7-2 | - | CASSLMAGRTDTQYF | TGTGCCAGCAGCTTAATGGCGGGTCGCACAGATACGCAGTATTTT
TRBJ1-2 | TRBD1 | TRBV13 | - | CASSGTGNFGYGYTF | TGTGCCAGCAGCGGGACAGGGAATTTCGGCTATGGCTACACCTTC
TRBJ1-5 | - | TRBV4-1 | - | CASSQDGQLNQPQHF | TGCGCCAGCAGCCAAGACGGACAGTTAAATCAGCCCCAGCATTTT
TRBJ1-2 | - | TRBV11-2 | - | CASSLSWLGGYTF | TGTGCCAGCAGCTTAAGCTGGCTAGGTGGCTACACCTTC
TRBJ2-3 | TRBD1 | TRBV5-8 | - | CASSFPGQGADTQYF | TGTGCCAGCAGCTTCCCGGGACAGGGGGCAGATACGCAGTATTTT
TRBJ2-7 | - | TRBV2 | - | CASTIPTLTYEQYF | TGTGCCAGCACCATACCGACACTTACCTACGAGCAGTACTTC
TRBJ1-2 | - | TRBV18 | once | CASSPDSPNYGYTF | TGTGCCAGCTCACCTGACAGCCCTAACTATGGCTACACCTTC